This T cell receptor beta chain was sequenced for a study of T-cell reconstitution after alpha-beta-depleted transplantation in children. Findings and limits, study-wide: Some patients' high day-60 TCRbeta diversity was attributed to recipient cells surviving conditioning. Reportedly, roughly two months post-transplant, alpha-beta T cells arose from several hundred expanded graft clones. T-cell counts and diversity at one year following transplant were attributed mainly to newly produced T cells.

This clonotype was seen a few times. Its antigen is not known. J gave up 3 bases and V 3 bases, and 10 bases lay outside the gene matches. Germline V gene sequence: CDR1 SGHRS, CDR2 YFSETQ. This CDR3 region has 17 residues. It was with unique molecular identifiers that the TCRbeta library was prepared. MiXCR, run by TCRdb on the PCR reads, gives a single entry per CDR3 protein. The sample contains more than 200,000 distinct CDR3 sequences, 20% to 30% of which appear only once. Sample: PBMCs, mostly from graft donor cells, taken 360 days after TCRalphabeta/CD19-depleted stem cell transplant. The source is a female patient aged 2-15 years who had a stem cell transplant for congenital amegakaryocytic thrombocytopenia, so the T cells may come from the graft donor. The chain recombines TRBV5-1 with TRBJ2-1; 9 nucleotides match TRBD2. Here the CDR3 reads CASSSRRGRGDYNEQFF. The CDR3 nucleotides are TGCGCCAGCAGCTCACGGCGCGGGAGGGGCGACTACAATGAGCAGTTCTTC. Supplemented by reference TRBV5-1 and TRBJ2-1, the full variable domain reads KAGVTQTPRYLIKTRGQQVTLSCSPISGHRSVSWYQQTPGQGLQFLFEYFSETQRNKGNFPGRFSGRQFSNSRSEMNVSTLELGDSALYLCASSSRRGRGDYNEQFFGPGTRLTVL.